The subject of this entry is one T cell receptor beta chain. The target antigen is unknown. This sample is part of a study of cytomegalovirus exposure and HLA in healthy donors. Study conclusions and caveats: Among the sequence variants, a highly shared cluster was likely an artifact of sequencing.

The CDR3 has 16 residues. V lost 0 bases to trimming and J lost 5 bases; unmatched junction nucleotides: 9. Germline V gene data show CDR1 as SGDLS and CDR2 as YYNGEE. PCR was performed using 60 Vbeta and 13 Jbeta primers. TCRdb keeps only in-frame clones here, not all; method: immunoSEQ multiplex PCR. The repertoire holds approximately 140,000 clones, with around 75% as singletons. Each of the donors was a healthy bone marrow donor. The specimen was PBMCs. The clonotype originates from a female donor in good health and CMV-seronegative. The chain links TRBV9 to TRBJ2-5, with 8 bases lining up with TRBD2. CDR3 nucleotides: TGTGCCAGCAGCGTAGGTGCTAGCGGGTCGGCGGAGACCCAGTACTTC. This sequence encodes CASSVGASGSAETQYF.